Presented here are 20 T cell receptor beta chains from one specimen sequenced in a study of cytomegalovirus exposure and HLA in healthy donors. The PCR was carried out with 60 Vbeta primers and 13 Jbeta primers. Method: immunoSEQ multiplex PCR; TCRdb's copy keeps in-frame clones and lacks some. The repertoire consists of over 95,000 clones, with 76% occurring once and the leading ten covering about 2%. Sequencing was performed on PBMCs. These receptors all come from a man aged 40-55 years in good health and CMV-seronegative.

This chain joins TRBV29-1 and TRBJ2-3; 9 positions agree with TRBD1. V was clipped by 6 bases and J by 1 base; unmatched bases: 2. The V gene's germline CDR1 is SQVTM and CDR2 ANQGSEA. The CDR3 is 13 amino acids. The CDR3 is CSVRQGGTDTQYF. The DNA for the CDR3 is TGCAGCGTACGACAGGGGGGCACAGATACGCAGTATTTT.

The chain carries TRBV6-5 and TRBJ2-7, with a tentative D call TRBD1 (6 bases). CDR1 MNHEY and CDR2 SVGAGI come from the germline V gene. V was trimmed by 2 bases and J by 3 bases, leaving 14 bases between them. The CDR3 covers 15 residues. CDR3 sequence: CASSYQTGQNYEQYF. The DNA for the CDR3 is TGTGCCAGCAGTTACCAAACGGGACAAAACTACGAGCAGTACTTC.

The CDR3 here is CASSPLGRGEVLEKLFF. The CDR3 DNA sequence: TGTGCCAGCTCACCGCTTGGCAGGGGTGAGGTTCTCGAAAAACTGTTTTTT. The V call is TRBV18, the J call TRBJ1-4, with a weak D call TRBD1 (6 bases). Trimming pared 3 bases from V and 8 bases from J, leaving 22 bases between. Germline loops: CDR1 KGHSH, CDR2 LQKENI. CDR3 size: 17 residues.

The chain carries TRBV6-5 and TRBJ2-3; possibly TRBD2 for D (6 bases). Trimming pared 4 bases from V and 3 bases from J, leaving 17 bases between. This CDR3 region has 16 residues. In germline, CDR1 is MNHEY, CDR2 SVGAGI. The CDR3 loop is CASSWERGKVTDTQYF. The CDR3 DNA reads as TGTGCCAGCAGTTGGGAACGGGGGAAGGTTACAGATACGCAGTATTTT.

The chain joins TRBV29-1 to TRBJ2-7; 8 nucleotides match TRBD1. Germline CDR1 SQVTM, CDR2 ANQGSEA. The CDR3 has 16 amino acids. V lost 3 bases and J lost 1; bases outside the gene matches: 11. This CDR3 is CSVDLYPGGASYEQYF. In DNA form, the CDR3 reads TGCAGCGTTGACCTATACCCAGGGGGCGCTTCCTACGAGCAGTACTTC.

This rearrangement joins TRBV11-2 to TRBJ2-1, with D perhaps TRBD1 (6 bases). V lost 0 bases and J lost 2, with 8 bases in between. CDR1 is SGHAT, CDR2 FQNNGV, per germline. The length of the CDR3 is 15 residues. The CDR3 is CASSLEQGAYNEQFF. CDR3 bases: TGTGCCAGCAGCTTAGAACAGGGAGCCTACAATGAGCAGTTCTTC.

This chain joins TRBV11-3 and TRBJ1-1; possibly TRBD1 for D (6 bases). Trimming stripped 3 bases from V and 1 base from J, with 12 bases between. Germline CDR1 reads SGHNT; CDR2 reads YENEEA. CDR3 length: 15 residues. Written as DNA, the CDR3 is TGTGCCAGCAGCTTGCACGGGACACCGAACACTGAAGCTTTCTTT. It translates to CASSLHGTPNTEAFF.

In its sample, this clone was seen a few times. The genes are TRBV11-3 and TRBJ2-4; 7 nucleotides line up with TRBD2. Germline values: CDR1 SGHNT, CDR2 YENEEA. V lost 5 bases to trimming and J lost 6 bases; unmatched junction nucleotides: 13. The CDR3 spans 16 residues. The CDR3 reads CASSVAGGSGGNIQYF. The DNA of the CDR3 is TGTGCCAGCAGCGTAGCCGGGGGGTCTGGAGGAAACATTCAGTACTTC.

This clone has only one observation. The genes are TRBV7-6 and TRBJ2-5; TRBD2 matches 14 bases. The CDR3 is 19 residues long. Germline V lookup: CDR1 SGHVS, CDR2 FNYEAQ. The junction had 12 bases not matched to a gene; V was cut back by 5 bases and J by 1 base. CDR3 sequence: CASSPRKRLAGGVQETQYF. In DNA form, the CDR3 reads TGTGCCAGCAGCCCGAGAAAGCGACTAGCGGGAGGGGTCCAAGAGACCCAGTACTTC.

The chain is built from TRBV6-5 and TRBJ2-7; D is possibly TRBD1 (5 bases). The V gene lost 4 bases and the J gene lost 4 bases, with 11 bases spanning the gap. The CDR3 runs to 13 residues. Germline V CDR1 and CDR2: MNHEY, SVGAGI. CDR3 sequence reads: CASSLGQEYEQYF. The CDR3, as DNA: TGTGCCAGCAGTTTAGGACAAGAGTACGAGCAGTACTTC.

As for this clone: Relative to the germline gene, one junction end is altered; a read error may explain this. This chain joins TRBV4-3 and TRBJ1-1; possible D gene TRBD1, 6 bases. From germline, CDR1 is LGHNA and CDR2 YSLEER. The CDR3 has 15 amino acids. The CDR3 DNA reads TGCACCAGCAGCCAAGAATGGACAGCCCCGACTGAAGCTTTCTTT. As protein: CTSSQEWTAPTEAFF.

This chain uses TRBV6-6 with TRBJ1-3; D might be TRBD1 (6 bases). The CDR3 extends over 14 amino acids. The germline CDR1 and CDR2 sequences are MNHNY and SVGAGI (reference sequence). The V and J ends lost 5 bases and 2 bases respectively, with 10 bases between them. The CDR3 DNA reads TGTGCCAGCAGTGGAGGACAGACTGGAAACACCATATATTTT. Translation: CASSGGQTGNTIYF.

The chain joins TRBV28 to TRBJ2-7; 9 bases line up with TRBD1. Trimming removed 6 bases from V and 3 bases from J; junction bases left unmatched: 6. CDR1 and CDR2 from the germline V gene are MDHEN and SYDVKM. CDR3 size: 14 residues. CDR3 amino acids: CASRTGGKIYEQYF. DNA of the CDR3: TGTGCCAGCAGGACAGGGGGTAAAATCTACGAGCAGTACTTC.

The rearrangement joins TRBV4-3 to TRBJ2-2; 7 bases agree with TRBD1. The CDR3 extends over 15 amino acids. The V gene's germline CDR1 is LGHNA and CDR2 YSLEER. V dropped 3 bases and J dropped 4; count of bases not matched to a gene: 5. CDR3 nucleotides: TGCGCCAGCAGCCAGATGGGACAGCGCACCGGGGAGCTGTTTTTT. It translates to CASSQMGQRTGELFF.

The chain is built from TRBV7-2 and TRBJ2-5; 7 positions agree with TRBD2. V lost 0 bases to trimming and J lost 3 bases; unmatched junction nucleotides: 1. Germline CDR1 and CDR2: SGHTA and FQGNSA. This CDR3 is 14 amino acids long. The CDR3 coding sequence is TGTGCCAGCAGCTTAGCGCGGGGGAAAGAGACCCAGTACTTC. This sequence encodes CASSLARGKETQYF.

This clone has more than one count but fewer than ten. The gene calls are TRBV19 and TRBJ2-3, with 9 bases aligning to TRBD2. Germline CDR1 and CDR2: LNHDA and SQIVND (reference sequence). This CDR3 contains 16 residues. V dropped 3 bases and J dropped 5; count of bases not matched to a gene: 9. CDR3 residues: CASSIPGRGGEDTQYF. The CDR3 DNA follows: TGTGCCAGTAGTATTCCTGGGCGGGGGGGCGAAGATACGCAGTATTTT.

CDR3 sequence: CASTPSEGQGLLHF. The CDR3 coding sequence is TGTGCCAGCACCCCCTCCGAGGGACAGGGACTCCTCCACTTT. The rearrangement links TRBV7-9 to TRBJ1-6; 9 bases are a match to TRBD1. Germline V gene data show CDR1 as SEHNR and CDR2 as FQNEAQ (reference sequence). The CDR3 covers 14 residues. The J segment lost 15 bases and the V segment lost 7 bases, leaving 13 bases of the junction unmatched.

J is TRBJ1-2 and V is TRBV5-1, with 7 positions matching TRBD1. Germline-derived CDR1 and CDR2 are SGHRS and YFSETQ. With V trimmed by 0 bases and J by 2 bases, 4 bases remained unmatched. The length of the CDR3 is 15 residues. This CDR3 reads CASSLGQGENYGYTF. As DNA, the CDR3 is TGCGCCAGCAGCTTGGGACAGGGTGAGAACTATGGCTACACCTTC. Combining the CDR3 with reference TRBV5-1 and TRBJ1-2 gives the whole variable domain KAGVTQTPRYLIKTRGQQVTLSCSPISGHRSVSWYQQTPGQGLQFLFEYFSETQRNKGNFPGRFSGRQFSNSRSEMNVSTLELGDSALYLCASSLGQGENYGYTFGSGTRLTVV.

This clone was recorded once. V and J are TRBV4-3 and TRBJ2-1; 7 positions agree with TRBD2. Losses at the gene ends were 2 bases for V and 7 bases for J; bases not matched to a gene: 5. The germline V gene has CDR1 LGHNA and CDR2 YSLEER. The CDR3 runs 14 residues. The CDR3 loop is CASSQRGLQNEQFF. CDR3 bases: TGCGCCAGCAGCCAAAGGGGACTACAAAATGAGCAGTTCTTC.

The chain recombines TRBV27 with TRBJ1-1; D gene unclear. CDR3 length equals 15 residues. Germline CDR1 and CDR2: MNHEY and SMNVEV (reference sequence). V was pared by 4 bases and J by 1 base, with 13 bases between. The CDR3 DNA follows: TGTGCCAGCAGTTATGGGCCAGGCACGAACACTGAAGCTTTCTTT. Translated, it gives CASSYGPGTNTEAFF.